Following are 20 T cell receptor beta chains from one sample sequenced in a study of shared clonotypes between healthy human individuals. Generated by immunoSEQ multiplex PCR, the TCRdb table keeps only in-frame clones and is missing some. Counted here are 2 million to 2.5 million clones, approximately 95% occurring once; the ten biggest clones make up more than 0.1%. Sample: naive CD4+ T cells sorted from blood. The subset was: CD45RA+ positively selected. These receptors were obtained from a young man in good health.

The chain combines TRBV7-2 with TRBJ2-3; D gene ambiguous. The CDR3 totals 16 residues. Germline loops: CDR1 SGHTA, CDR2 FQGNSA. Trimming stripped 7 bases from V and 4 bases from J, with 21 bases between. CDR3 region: CASNYHFNAVPDTQYF. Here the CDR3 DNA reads TGTGCCAGCAACTACCACTTCAACGCCGTCCCAGATACGCAGTATTTT.

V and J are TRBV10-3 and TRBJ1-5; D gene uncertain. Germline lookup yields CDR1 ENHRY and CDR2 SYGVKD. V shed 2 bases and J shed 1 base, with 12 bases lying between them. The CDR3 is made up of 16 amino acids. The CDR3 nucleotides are TGTGCCATCAGTGAGGGCAGGATCGGGAGCAATCAGCCCCAGCATTTT. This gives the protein CAISEGRIGSNQPQHF.

The CDR3 DNA reads TGCGCCAGCAGCGAGCGGGAGGCCTCGGGCTACGAGCAGTACTTC. Protein: CASSEREASGYEQYF. This chain links TRBV5-1 with TRBJ2-7; TRBD2 agrees at 9 bases. CDR3 length: 15 residues. With V trimmed by 4 bases and J by 3 bases, 8 bases remained unmatched. The germline gives CDR1 SGHRS, CDR2 YFSETQ. The variable domain in full, completed from reference TRBV5-1 and TRBJ2-7, reads KAGVTQTPRYLIKTRGQQVTLSCSPISGHRSVSWYQQTPGQGLQFLFEYFSETQRNKGNFPGRFSGRQFSNSRSEMNVSTLELGDSALYLCASSEREASGYEQYFGPGTRLTVT.

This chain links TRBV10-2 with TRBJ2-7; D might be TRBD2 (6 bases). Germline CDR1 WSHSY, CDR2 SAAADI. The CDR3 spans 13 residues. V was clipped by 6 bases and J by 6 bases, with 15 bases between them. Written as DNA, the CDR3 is TGCGCCAGCAGGGATGGCGGGGTTGCCGAGCAGTACTTC. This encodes CASRDGGVAEQYF.

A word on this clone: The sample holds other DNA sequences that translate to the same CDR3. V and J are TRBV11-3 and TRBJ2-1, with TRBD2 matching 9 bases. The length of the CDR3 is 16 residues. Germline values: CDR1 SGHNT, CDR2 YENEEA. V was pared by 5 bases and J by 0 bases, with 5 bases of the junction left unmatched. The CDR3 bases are TGTGCCAGCAGCCCTCTAGCGGGGAGCTCCTACAATGAGCAGTTCTTC. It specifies CASSPLAGSSYNEQFF.

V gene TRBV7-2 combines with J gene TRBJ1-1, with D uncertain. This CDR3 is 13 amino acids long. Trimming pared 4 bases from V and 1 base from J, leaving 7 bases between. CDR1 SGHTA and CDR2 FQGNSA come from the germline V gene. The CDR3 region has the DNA TGTGCCAGCAGCTCCTCAGCGAACACTGAAGCTTTCTTT. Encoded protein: CASSSSANTEAFF.

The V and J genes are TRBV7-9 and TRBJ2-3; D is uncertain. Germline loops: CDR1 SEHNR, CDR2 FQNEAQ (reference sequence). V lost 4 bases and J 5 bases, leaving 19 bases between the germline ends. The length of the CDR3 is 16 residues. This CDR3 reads CASSSGAGSIIDTQYF. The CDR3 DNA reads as TGTGCCAGCAGCTCTGGAGCCGGATCCATTATAGATACGCAGTATTTT. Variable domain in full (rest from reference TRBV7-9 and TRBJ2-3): DTGVSQNPRHKITKRGQNVTFRCDPISEHNRLYWYRQTLGQGPEFLTYFQNEAQLEKSRLLSDRFSAERPKGSFSTLEIQRTEQGDSAMYLCASSSGAGSIIDTQYFGPGTRLTVL.

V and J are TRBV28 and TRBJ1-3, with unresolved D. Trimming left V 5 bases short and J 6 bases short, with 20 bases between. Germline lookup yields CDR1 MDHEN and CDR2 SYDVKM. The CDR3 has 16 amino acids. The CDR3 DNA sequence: TGTGCCAGCAGTCCCATTGGGAAACTAGGTACAAACACCATATATTTT. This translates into CASSPIGKLGTNTIYF.

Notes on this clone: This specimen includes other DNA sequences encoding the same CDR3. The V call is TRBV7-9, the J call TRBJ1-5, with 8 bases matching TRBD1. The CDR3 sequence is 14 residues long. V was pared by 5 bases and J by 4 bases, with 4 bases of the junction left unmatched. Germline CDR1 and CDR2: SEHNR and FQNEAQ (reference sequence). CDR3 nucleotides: TGTGCCAGCAGCCTCGACAGGGGTAATCAGCCCCAGCATTTT. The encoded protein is CASSLDRGNQPQHF.

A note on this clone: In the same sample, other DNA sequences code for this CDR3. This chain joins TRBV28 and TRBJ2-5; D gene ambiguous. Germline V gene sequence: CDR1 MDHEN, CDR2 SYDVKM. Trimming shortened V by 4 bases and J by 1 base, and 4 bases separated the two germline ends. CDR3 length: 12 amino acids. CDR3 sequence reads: CASSSLQETQYF. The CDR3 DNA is TGTGCCAGCAGTTCGCTCCAAGAGACCCAGTACTTC.

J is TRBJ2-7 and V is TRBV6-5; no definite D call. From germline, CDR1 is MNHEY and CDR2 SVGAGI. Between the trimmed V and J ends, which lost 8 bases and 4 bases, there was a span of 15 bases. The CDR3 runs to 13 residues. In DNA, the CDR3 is TGTGCCAGCGCTTCCGGACGGGTATACGAGCAGTACTTC. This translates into CASASGRVYEQYF.

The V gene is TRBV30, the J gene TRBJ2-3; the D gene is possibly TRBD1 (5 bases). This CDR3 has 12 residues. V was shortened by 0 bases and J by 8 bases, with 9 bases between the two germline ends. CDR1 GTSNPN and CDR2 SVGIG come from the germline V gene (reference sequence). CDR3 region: CAWSVQESTQYF. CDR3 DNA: TGTGCCTGGAGTGTACAGGAGAGTACGCAGTATTTT.

CDR3 DNA sequence: TGCAGCGGATCCCGTAGCGTAACCTACAATGAGCAGTTCTTC. Encoded protein: CSGSRSVTYNEQFF. This chain joins TRBV29-1 and TRBJ2-1; possible D gene TRBD2, 5 bases. The CDR3 consists of 14 residues. The germline V and J ends were trimmed by 7 bases and 2 bases, with 15 bases remaining between them. The V gene's germline CDR1 is SQVTM and CDR2 ANQGSEA.

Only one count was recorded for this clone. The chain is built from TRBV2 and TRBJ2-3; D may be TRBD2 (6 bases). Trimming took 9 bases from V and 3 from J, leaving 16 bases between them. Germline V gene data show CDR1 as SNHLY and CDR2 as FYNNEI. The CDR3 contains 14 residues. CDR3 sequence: CASPTRGSTDTQYF. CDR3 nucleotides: TGTGCCAGTCCGACGCGGGGTTCGACAGATACGCAGTATTTT. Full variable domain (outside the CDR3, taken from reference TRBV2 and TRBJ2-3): EPEVTQTPSHQVTQMGQEVILRCVPISNHLYFYWYRQILGQKVEFLVSFYNNEISEKSEIFDDQFSVERPDGSNFTLKIRSTKLEDSAMYFCASPTRGSTDTQYFGPGTRLTVL.

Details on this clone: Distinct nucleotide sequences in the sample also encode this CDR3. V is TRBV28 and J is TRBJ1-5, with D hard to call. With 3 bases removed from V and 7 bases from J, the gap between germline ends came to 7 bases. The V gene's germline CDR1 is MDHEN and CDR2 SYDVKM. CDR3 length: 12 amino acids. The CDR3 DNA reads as TGTGCCAGCAGTTTGGTAGGGCAGCCCCAGCATTTT. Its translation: CASSLVGQPQHF.

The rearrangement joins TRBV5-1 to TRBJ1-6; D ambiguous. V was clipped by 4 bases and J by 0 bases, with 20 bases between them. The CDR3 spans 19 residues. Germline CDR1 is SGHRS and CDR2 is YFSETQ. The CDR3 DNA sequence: TGCGCCAGCAGCCGATCGGACGGAGGACGAAGCTCCTATAATTCACCCCTCCACTTT. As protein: CASSRSDGGRSSYNSPLHF.

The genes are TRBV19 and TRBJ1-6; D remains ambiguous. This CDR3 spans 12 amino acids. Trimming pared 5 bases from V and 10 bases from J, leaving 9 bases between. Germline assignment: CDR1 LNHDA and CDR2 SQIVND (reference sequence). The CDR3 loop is CASSGIGSPLHF. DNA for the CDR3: TGTGCCAGTAGTGGAATCGGGTCACCCCTCCACTTT.

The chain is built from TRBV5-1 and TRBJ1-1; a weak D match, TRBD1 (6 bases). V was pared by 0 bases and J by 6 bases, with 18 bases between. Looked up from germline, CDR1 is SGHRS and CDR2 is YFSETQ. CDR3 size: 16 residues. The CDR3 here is CASSLDPGVGQSEAFF. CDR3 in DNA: TGCGCCAGCAGCTTGGACCCAGGGGTCGGGCAGTCTGAAGCTTTCTTT.

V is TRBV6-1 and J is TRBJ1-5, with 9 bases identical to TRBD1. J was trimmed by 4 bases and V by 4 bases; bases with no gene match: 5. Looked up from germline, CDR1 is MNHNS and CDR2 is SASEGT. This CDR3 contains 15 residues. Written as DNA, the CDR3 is TGTGCCAGCAGTGCCGGGACAGGGCAAAATCAGCCCCAGCATTTT. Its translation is CASSAGTGQNQPQHF.

CDR3 region: CASSKTGDQPQHF. The CDR3, as DNA: TGTGCCAGCAGCAAGACAGGGGATCAGCCCCAGCATTTT. The chain couples TRBV7-2 to TRBJ1-5, with 8 bases lining up with TRBD1. The CDR3 is 13 residues long. CDR1 is SGHTA, CDR2 FQGNSA, per germline. V was clipped by 5 bases and J by 5 bases; unmatched bases: 2.